Presented here are 18 T cell receptor beta chains from one specimen sequenced in a study of blood T cell repertoires in COVID-19. Method: immunoSEQ multiplex PCR; TCRdb's copy keeps in-frame clones and lacks some. Of almost 70,000 clones in the sample, roughly 89% are singletons; the top ten hold 4% to 5%. The specimen was peripheral blood. These receptors were collected from a woman aged 45 to 65 with active COVID-19.

The chain links TRBV27 to TRBJ1-1; unclear D gene. V was shortened by 6 bases and J by 0 bases, with 8 bases between the two germline ends. The V gene's germline CDR1 is MNHEY and CDR2 SMNVEV (reference sequence). The CDR3 length is 13 residues. The CDR3 nucleotides are TGTGCCAGCAGCCCCGGGATGAACACTGAAGCTTTCTTT. It yields the protein CASSPGMNTEAFF.

V and J are TRBV5-5 and TRBJ2-7; D is perhaps TRBD2 (6 bases). This CDR3 is built from 16 residues. V shed 4 bases and J shed 2 bases, with 19 bases lying between them. Germline-derived CDR1 and CDR2 are SGHKS and YYEKEE (reference sequence). The CDR3 sequence is CASSIEREVATYEQYF. The CDR3 DNA reads as TGTGCCAGCAGCATAGAGAGGGAGGTTGCCACCTACGAGCAGTACTTC.

The chain links TRBV5-1 to TRBJ2-5; 13 positions match TRBD2. Germline CDR1 reads SGHRS; CDR2 reads YFSETQ. Unmatched junction bases numbered 10, after V lost 4 bases and J lost 1 base. The CDR3 contains 18 residues. In DNA, the CDR3 is TGCGCCAGCAGCATCGGGACTAGCGGGACATCAATCCAAGAGACCCAGTACTTC. It translates to CASSIGTSGTSIQETQYF.

This clone was seen only once. The DNA of the CDR3 is TGTGCCTGGAGACGGGGGGCTGGTCAGCCCCAGCATTTT. Protein: CAWRRGAGQPQHF. This chain joins TRBV30 and TRBJ1-5; the D gene is possibly TRBD1 (6 bases). V was shortened by 3 bases and J by 6 bases, with 12 bases between the two germline ends. Germline V CDR1 and CDR2: GTSNPN, SVGIG (reference sequence). This CDR3 region has 13 residues.

The chain links TRBV28 to TRBJ1-1, with D unclear. The CDR3 runs 17 residues. V was pared by 2 bases and J by 10 bases, with 26 bases between. The germline V gene has CDR1 MDHEN and CDR2 SYDVKM. CDR3 protein: CASSLRPATPVVVGAFF. DNA for the CDR3: TGTGCCAGCAGTTTACGACCGGCGACACCCGTCGTAGTCGGAGCTTTCTTT.

CDR3 sequence (DNA): TGTGCCAGCAGCTACCGGGACAGAGCCTATGGCTACACCTTC. This sequence encodes CASSYRDRAYGYTF. V usage is TRBV7-8 and J usage is TRBJ1-2; 7 bases map to TRBD1. Germline CDR1 is SGHVS and CDR2 is FQNEAQ. The CDR3 consists of 14 residues. Losses at the gene ends were 4 bases for V and 4 bases for J; bases not matched to a gene: 6.

V gene TRBV27 combines with J gene TRBJ2-7; no clear D gene. The CDR3 loop spans 15 amino acids. From germline, CDR1 is MNHEY and CDR2 SMNVEV (reference sequence). With 3 bases removed from V and 3 bases from J, the gap between germline ends came to 15 bases. CDR3 sequence (DNA): TGTGCCAGCAGTTTGTGGCTAGGCGCCAACTACGAGCAGTACTTC. Its protein is CASSLWLGANYEQYF.

J is TRBJ2-7 and V is TRBV6-5; D may be TRBD2 (5 bases). The CDR3 is 15 amino acids. Between the trimmed V and J ends, which lost 6 bases and 5 bases, there was a span of 20 bases. Looked up from germline, CDR1 is MNHEY and CDR2 is SVGAGI. CDR3 sequence: CASRILRMGRNEQYF. DNA for the CDR3: TGTGCCAGCAGGATATTACGAATGGGGAGAAACGAGCAGTACTTC.

J is TRBJ2-1 and V is TRBV12-5; 10 bases are shared with TRBD2. The CDR3 length is 14 residues. The germline CDR1 and CDR2 sequences are LGHNT and FRNRAP. Trimming at V came to 7 bases and at J to 5 bases, leaving 5 bases not matched to a gene. The CDR3 DNA follows: TGTGCTAGTGTTGCTAGCGGGAGCAACAATGAGCAGTTCTTC. Protein product: CASVASGSNNEQFF.

The chain uses TRBV19 and TRBJ1-5; D perhaps matches TRBD1 (6 bases). V lost 5 bases to trimming and J lost 3 bases, with 14 bases between them. The CDR3 consists of 15 residues. The germline gives CDR1 LNHDA, CDR2 SQIVND (reference sequence). CDR3 DNA: TGTGCCAGTAGTGCCCAAACAGGGAACAATCAGCCCCAGCATTTT. Its protein is CASSAQTGNNQPQHF. The variable domain in full, with the rest retrieved from reference TRBV19 and TRBJ1-5, is DGGITQSPKYLFRKEGQNVTLSCEQNLNHDAMYWYRQDPGQGLRLIYYSQIVNDFQKGDIAEGYSVSREKKESFPLTVTSAQKNPTAFYLCASSAQTGNNQPQHFGDGTRLSIL.

This chain uses TRBV10-3 with TRBJ1-6; D gene unclear. Germline values: CDR1 ENHRY, CDR2 SYGVKD. V lost 0 bases and J lost 0, with 15 bases in between. The CDR3 runs to 19 residues. The CDR3 nucleotides are TGTGCCATCAGTGAGTCTGGGCAGAAAGTGAGCTCCTATAATTCACCCCTCCACTTT. This codes for CAISESGQKVSSYNSPLHF.

The genes are TRBV12-3 or TRBV12-4 and TRBJ1-5; unclear D gene. The CDR3 totals 13 residues. V dropped 5 bases and J dropped 5 bases, with 10 bases sitting between them. CDR3 sequence: CASSRNRDQPQHF. CDR3 DNA sequence: TGTGCCAGCAGTCGGAACCGGGATCAGCCCCAGCATTTT.

The chain combines TRBV29-1 with TRBJ2-3; TRBD1 matches 8 bases. Trimming removed 6 bases from V and 4 bases from J; junction bases left unmatched: 12. Germline CDR1 is SQVTM and CDR2 is ANQGSEA. The CDR3 runs to 15 residues. The CDR3 loop reads CSVEPDRGIADTQYF. As DNA, the CDR3 is TGCAGCGTGGAACCAGACAGGGGCATCGCAGATACGCAGTATTTT.

The chain links TRBV5-1 to TRBJ1-1, with D tentatively TRBD1 (5 bases). This CDR3 spans 15 amino acids. Germline loops: CDR1 SGHRS, CDR2 YFSETQ. V lost 0 bases and J 6 bases, leaving 15 bases between the germline ends. Here the CDR3 DNA reads TGCGCCAGCAGCTTGGGGTCTTTAGGGGAGGCTGAAGCTTTCTTT. Protein sequence: CASSLGSLGEAEAFF.

This clone was observed once. The chain uses TRBV4-2 and TRBJ2-7; maybe TRBD2 (6 bases). CDR1 is LGHNA, CDR2 YNFKEQ, per germline. This CDR3 region has 17 residues. Trimming shortened V by 0 bases and J by 7 bases, and 22 bases separated the two germline ends. DNA of the CDR3: TGTGCCAGCAGCCAAGAAGGAGGAGGGAACTTGTCAGGGGAGCAGTACTTC. Its translation is CASSQEGGGNLSGEQYF.

The rearrangement uses TRBV5-1 and TRBJ1-1, with D possibly matching TRBD1 (6 bases). The germline V and J ends were trimmed by 0 bases and 1 base, with 13 bases remaining between them. The CDR3 has 16 amino acids. Germline CDR1 and CDR2: SGHRS and YFSETQ. The CDR3 nucleotides read TGCGCCAGCAGCTTGGAGCTCTGGGGACAGAACACTGAAGCTTTCTTT. This gives the protein CASSLELWGQNTEAFF.

The rearrangement joins TRBV6-6 to TRBJ2-4; D ambiguous. This CDR3 comprises 16 residues. Germline V gives CDR1 MNHNY, CDR2 SVGAGI (reference sequence). V lost 7 bases to trimming and J lost 0 bases, with 16 bases between them. This chain's CDR3 is CASTFDTILAKNIQYF. In nucleotides, the CDR3 is TGTGCCAGCACCTTCGACACCATACTAGCCAAAAACATTCAGTACTTC.

The gene calls are TRBV11-2 and TRBJ1-6; tentatively, D is TRBD1 (6 bases). The CDR3 covers 16 residues. Looked up from germline, CDR1 is SGHAT and CDR2 is FQNNGV. The V end was cut by 0 bases, the J end by 4 bases, with 10 bases between. CDR3 nucleotides: TGTGCCAGCAGCTTAGAGGGGGCAGGTTATAATTCACCCCTCCACTTT. Residues: CASSLEGAGYNSPLHF.